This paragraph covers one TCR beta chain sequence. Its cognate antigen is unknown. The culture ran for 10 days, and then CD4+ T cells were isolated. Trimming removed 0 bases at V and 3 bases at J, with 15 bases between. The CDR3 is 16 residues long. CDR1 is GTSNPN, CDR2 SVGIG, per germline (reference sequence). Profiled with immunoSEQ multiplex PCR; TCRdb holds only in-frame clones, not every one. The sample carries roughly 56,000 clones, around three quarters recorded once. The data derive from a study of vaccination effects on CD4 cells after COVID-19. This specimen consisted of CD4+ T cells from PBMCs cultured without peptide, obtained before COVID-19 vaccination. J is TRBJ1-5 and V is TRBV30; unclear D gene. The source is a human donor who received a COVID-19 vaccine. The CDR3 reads CAWSVGRAGDNQPQHF. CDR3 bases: TGTGCCTGGAGTGTAGGGCGAGCCGGGGACAATCAGCCCCAGCATTTT.